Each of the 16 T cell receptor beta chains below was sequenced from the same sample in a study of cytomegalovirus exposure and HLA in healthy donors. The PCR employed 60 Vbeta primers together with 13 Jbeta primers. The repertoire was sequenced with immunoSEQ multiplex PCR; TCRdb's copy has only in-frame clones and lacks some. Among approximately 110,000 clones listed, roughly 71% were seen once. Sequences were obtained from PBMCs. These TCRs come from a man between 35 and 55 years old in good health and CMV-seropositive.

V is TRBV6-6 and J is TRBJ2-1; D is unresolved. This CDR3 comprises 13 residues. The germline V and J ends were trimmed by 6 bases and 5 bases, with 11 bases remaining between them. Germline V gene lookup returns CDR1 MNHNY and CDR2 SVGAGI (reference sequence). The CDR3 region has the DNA TGTGCCAGCAGCGACCCACGGGACAATGAGCAGTTCTTC. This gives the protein CASSDPRDNEQFF.

The CDR3 region has the DNA TGCGCCAGCAGCCAAGATACGGGGTCGGCGAACACTGAAGCTTTCTTT. Encoded protein: CASSQDTGSANTEAFF. The chain employs TRBV4-1 and TRBJ1-1; the D is unclear. The CDR3 spans 16 residues. V dropped 0 bases and J dropped 1 base, with 12 bases sitting between them. The germline CDR1 and CDR2 sequences are MGHRA and YSYEKL.

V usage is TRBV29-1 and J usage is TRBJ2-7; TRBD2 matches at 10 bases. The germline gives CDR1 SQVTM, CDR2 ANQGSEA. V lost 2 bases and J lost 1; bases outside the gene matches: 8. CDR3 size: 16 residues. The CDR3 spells CSVESLAGAGSYEQYF. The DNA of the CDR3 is TGCAGCGTTGAAAGTCTAGCGGGAGCAGGGTCCTACGAGCAGTACTTC.

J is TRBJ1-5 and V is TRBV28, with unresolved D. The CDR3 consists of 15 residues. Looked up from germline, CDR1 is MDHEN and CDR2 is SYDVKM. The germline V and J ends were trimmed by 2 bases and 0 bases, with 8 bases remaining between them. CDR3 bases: TGTGCCAGCAGTTTAGGGCACGCTAGCAATCAGCCCCAGCATTTT. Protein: CASSLGHASNQPQHF.

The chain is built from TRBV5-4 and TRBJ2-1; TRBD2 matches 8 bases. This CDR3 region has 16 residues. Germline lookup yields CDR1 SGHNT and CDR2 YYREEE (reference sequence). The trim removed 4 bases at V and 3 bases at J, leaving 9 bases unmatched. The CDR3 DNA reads TGTGCCAGCAGCCGGGACTACAGCGGGAGCTACAATGAGCAGTTCTTC. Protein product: CASSRDYSGSYNEQFF. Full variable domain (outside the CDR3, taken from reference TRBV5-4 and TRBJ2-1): ETGVTQSPTHLIKTRGQQVTLRCSSQSGHNTVSWYQQALGQGPQFIFQYYREEENGRGNFPPRFSGLQFPNYSSELNVNALELDDSALYLCASSRDYSGSYNEQFFGPGTRLTVL.

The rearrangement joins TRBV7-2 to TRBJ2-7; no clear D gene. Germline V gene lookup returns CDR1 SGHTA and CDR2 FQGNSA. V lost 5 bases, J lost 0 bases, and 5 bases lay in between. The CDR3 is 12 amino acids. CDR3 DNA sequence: TGTGCCAGCAGCGCGAGCTCCTACGAGCAGTACTTC. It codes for CASSASSYEQYF.

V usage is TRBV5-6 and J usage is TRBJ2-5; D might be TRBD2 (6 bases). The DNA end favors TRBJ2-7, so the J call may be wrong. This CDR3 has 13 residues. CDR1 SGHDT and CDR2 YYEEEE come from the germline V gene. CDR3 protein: CASSSGLSYEQYF. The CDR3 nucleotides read TGTGCCAGCAGCTCGGGACTTTCCTACGAGCAGTACTTC.

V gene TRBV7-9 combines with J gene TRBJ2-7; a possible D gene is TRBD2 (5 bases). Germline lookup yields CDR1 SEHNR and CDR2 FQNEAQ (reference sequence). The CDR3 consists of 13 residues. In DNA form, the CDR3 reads TGTTCCAGCAGCTCGGGATCCTTTCGGGAGCAGTACGTC. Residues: CSSSSGSFREQYV.

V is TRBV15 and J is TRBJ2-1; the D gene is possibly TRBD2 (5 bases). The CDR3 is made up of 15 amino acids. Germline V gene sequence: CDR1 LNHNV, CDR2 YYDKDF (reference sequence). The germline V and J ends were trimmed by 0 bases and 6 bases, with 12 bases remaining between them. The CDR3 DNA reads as TGTGCCACCAGCAGAGATTCGCTAGCAAGCAATGAGCAGTTCTTC. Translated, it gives CATSRDSLASNEQFF.

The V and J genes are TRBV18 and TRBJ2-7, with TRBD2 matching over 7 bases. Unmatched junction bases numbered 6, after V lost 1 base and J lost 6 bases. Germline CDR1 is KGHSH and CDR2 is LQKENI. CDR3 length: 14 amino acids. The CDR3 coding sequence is TGTGCCAGCTCACCACGGACTAGTCTAGGCGAGCAGTACGTC. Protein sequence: CASSPRTSLGEQYV.

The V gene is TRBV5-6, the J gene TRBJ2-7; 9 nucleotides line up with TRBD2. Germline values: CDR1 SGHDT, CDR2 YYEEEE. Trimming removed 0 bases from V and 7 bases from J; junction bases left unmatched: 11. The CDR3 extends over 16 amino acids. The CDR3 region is CASSLARAGGPDEQYV. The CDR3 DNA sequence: TGTGCCAGCAGCTTGGCTAGGGCGGGAGGGCCTGATGAGCAGTACGTC.

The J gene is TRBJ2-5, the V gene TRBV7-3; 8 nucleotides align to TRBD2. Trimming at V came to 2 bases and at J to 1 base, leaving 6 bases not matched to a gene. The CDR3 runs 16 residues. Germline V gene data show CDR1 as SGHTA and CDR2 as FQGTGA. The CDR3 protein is CASSLGLAGIQETQYF. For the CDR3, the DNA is TGTGCCAGCAGCTTAGGGTTAGCGGGGATCCAAGAGACCCAGTACTTC. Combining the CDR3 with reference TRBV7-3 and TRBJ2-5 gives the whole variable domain GAGVSQTPSNKVTEKGKYVELRCDPISGHTALYWYRQSLGQGPEFLIYFQGTGAADDSGLPNDRFFAVRPEGSVSTLKIQRTERGDSAVYLCASSLGLAGIQETQYFGPGTRLLVL.

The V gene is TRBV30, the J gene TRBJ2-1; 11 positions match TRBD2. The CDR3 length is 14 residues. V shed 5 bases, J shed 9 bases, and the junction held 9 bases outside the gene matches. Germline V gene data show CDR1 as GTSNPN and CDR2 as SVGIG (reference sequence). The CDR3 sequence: CAWGMVAGGGEQFF. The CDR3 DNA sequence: TGTGCCTGGGGGATGGTAGCGGGAGGGGGTGAGCAGTTCTTC. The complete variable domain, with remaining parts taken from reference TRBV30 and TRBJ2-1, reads SQTIHQWPATLVQPVGSPLSLECTVEGTSNPNLYWYRQAAGRGLQLLFYSVGIGQISSEVPQNLSASRPQDRQFILSSKKLLLSDSGFYLCAWGMVAGGGEQFFGPGTRLTVL.

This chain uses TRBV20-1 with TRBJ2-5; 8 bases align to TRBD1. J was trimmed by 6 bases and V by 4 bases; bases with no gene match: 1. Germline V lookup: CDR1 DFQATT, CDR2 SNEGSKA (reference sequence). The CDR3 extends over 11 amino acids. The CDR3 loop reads CSANRGKTQYF. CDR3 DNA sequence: TGCAGTGCTAACAGGGGGAAGACCCAGTACTTC.

The CDR3 nucleotides read TGTGCCAGCAGTGAACCAGGGGGCGGTGGCTACACCTTC. The encoded protein is CASSEPGGGGYTF. The V gene is TRBV6-1, the J gene TRBJ1-2; 8 bases match TRBD1. Germline loops: CDR1 MNHNS, CDR2 SASEGT. The CDR3 contains 13 residues. The junction had 3 bases not matched to a gene; V was cut back by 2 bases and J by 7 bases.

The CDR3, as DNA: TGCGCCAGCAGCCAAGAATCAGACAGGGAAGGAGAAAAACTGTTTTTT. Translated, it gives CASSQESDREGEKLFF. The chain employs TRBV4-1 and TRBJ1-4; 7 nucleotides line up with TRBD1. The germline V gene has CDR1 MGHRA and CDR2 YSYEKL. Trimming cost V 0 bases and J 8 bases; bases outside gene matches: 9. This CDR3 has 16 residues.